Listed here are 19 T cell receptor beta chains from one sample, sequenced in a study of OX40 agonist ivuxolimab in advanced cancers. To prepare the library, the immunoSEQ multiplex PCR assay was applied. As stored in TCRdb, this immuneACCESS dataset retains in-frame rearrangements with V and J assigned. A fraction of the clones does not appear; measured against another copy, unresolved V genes explain less than half of the discrepancy, and the remainder lacks a known reason. In all, the sample holds some 60,000 clones, and approximately 86% of those were seen once. About 1.1% of the sample lies in the top ten. Sequencing used CD4+ or CD8+ T cells sorted from blood, obtained in a trial of the OX40 agonist ivuxolimab. These receptors all come from an adult with an advanced solid tumor such as melanoma, head and neck, liver or kidney cancer.

The J gene is TRBJ1-6, the V gene TRBV6-5; TRBD1 is a possible D gene (6 bases). The V gene's germline CDR1 is MNHEY and CDR2 SVGAGI. Trimming stripped 6 bases from V and 2 bases from J, with 11 bases between. This CDR3 has 15 amino acids. This CDR3 is CASRRDNPYNSPLHF. In DNA, the CDR3 is TGTGCCAGCAGAAGGGACAACCCCTATAATTCACCCCTCCACTTT.

V usage is TRBV28 and J usage is TRBJ1-4; 10 nucleotides match TRBD1. Unmatched junction bases numbered 6, after V lost 5 bases and J lost 15 bases. This CDR3 spans 12 amino acids. The germline CDR1 and CDR2 sequences are MDHEN and SYDVKM. In nucleotides, the CDR3 is TGTGCCAGCAGTCCGGGACAGGGGATCATGTTTTTT. As protein: CASSPGQGIMFF.

The V call is TRBV28, the J call TRBJ1-5; 8 bases map to TRBD1. Germline CDR1 MDHEN, CDR2 SYDVKM. With 4 bases clipped from V and 5 bases from J, the junction kept 10 bases outside the gene matches. The CDR3 contains 16 residues. The CDR3 loop is CASSSPDRGGDQPQHF. The CDR3 bases are TGTGCCAGCAGTTCCCCCGACAGGGGTGGAGATCAGCCCCAGCATTTT.

This chain joins TRBV28 and TRBJ2-7; TRBD2 matches at 7 bases. The CDR3 extends over 12 amino acids. Germline V gene data show CDR1 as MDHEN and CDR2 as SYDVKM. The ends lost 7 bases at V and 2 bases at J; junction bases unmatched: 2. DNA for the CDR3: TGTGCCAGCACCGGACTAGCCTACGAGCAGTACTTC. It translates to CASTGLAYEQYF.

This chain links TRBV6-6 with TRBJ2-3; D gene uncertain. Trimming cost V 5 bases and J 2 bases, with 14 bases left between them. Germline values: CDR1 MNHNY, CDR2 SVGAGI (reference sequence). This CDR3 spans 15 amino acids. The CDR3 is CASSTLAILTDTQYF. In nucleotides, the CDR3 is TGTGCCAGCAGTACCCTTGCGATACTCACAGATACGCAGTATTTT.

The rearrangement uses TRBV15 and TRBJ2-1; 9 nucleotides line up with TRBD2. After removal of 3 bases from V and 0 bases from J, the junction contained 6 bases not matched to a gene. Germline values: CDR1 LNHNV, CDR2 YYDKDF (reference sequence). CDR3 length: 17 residues. CDR3 amino acids: CATSSGSLAGSYNEQFF. Written as DNA, the CDR3 is TGTGCCACCAGCAGTGGTTCACTAGCGGGCTCCTACAATGAGCAGTTCTTC.

In this sample, this clone turned up once. The chain links TRBV7-9 to TRBJ1-5; possibly TRBD1 for D (5 bases). The CDR3 contains 14 residues. V lost 3 bases to trimming and J lost 7 bases, with 13 bases between them. From germline, CDR1 is SEHNR and CDR2 FQNEAQ (reference sequence). The CDR3 DNA reads as TGTGCCAGCAGCTTTCCGGGGCCCGAGCAGCCCCAGCATTTT. Translation gives CASSFPGPEQPQHF.

The V call is TRBV29-1, the J call TRBJ1-2; 7 positions match TRBD1. The CDR3 has 14 amino acids. From germline, CDR1 is SQVTM and CDR2 ANQGSEA. V lost 7 bases to trimming and J lost 4 bases; unmatched junction nucleotides: 12. The CDR3 DNA is TGCAGCGGGAGTTCGGGACAGAGCCTCTATGGCTACACCTTC. This encodes CSGSSGQSLYGYTF.

The chain uses TRBV28 and TRBJ2-3; D gene ambiguous. Germline values: CDR1 MDHEN, CDR2 SYDVKM. V lost 6 bases to trimming and J lost 4 bases, with 8 bases between them. The CDR3 has 12 residues. This chain's CDR3 is CASRQTADTQYF. CDR3 nucleotide sequence: TGTGCCAGCAGGCAGACTGCAGATACGCAGTATTTT. Supplemented by reference TRBV28 and TRBJ2-3, the full variable domain reads DVKVTQSSRYLVKRTGEKVFLECVQDMDHENMFWYRQDPGLGLRLIYFSYDVKMKEKGDIPEGYSVSREKKERFSLILESASTNQTSMYLCASRQTADTQYFGPGTRLTVL.

The chain uses TRBV6-6 and TRBJ1-3; D not resolved. The V and J ends lost 0 bases and 0 bases respectively, with 3 bases between them. Germline V CDR1 and CDR2: MNHNY, SVGAGI (reference sequence). This CDR3 is built from 14 residues. The CDR3 DNA reads as TGTGCCAGCAGTTACTCTAGCTCTGGAAACACCATATATTTT. Protein: CASSYSSSGNTIYF.

This clone was seen just once. This chain connects TRBV15 to TRBJ2-2; no clear D. CDR1 and CDR2 (germline): LNHNV, YYDKDF (reference sequence). The CDR3 is 14 amino acids. Trimming pared 7 bases from V and 0 bases from J, leaving 9 bases between. The CDR3 sequence is CATKEQPNTGELFF. CDR3 nucleotide sequence: TGTGCCACCAAAGAGCAACCGAACACCGGGGAGCTGTTTTTT.

This clone was detected once. The chain recombines TRBV18 with TRBJ1-5; no reliable D call. Trimming took 0 bases from V and 6 from J, leaving 9 bases between them. Per germline, CDR1 KGHSH and CDR2 LQKENI. The CDR3 is 14 amino acids. As DNA, the CDR3 is TGTGCCAGCTCACCACCGGCAGAACGTCAGCCCCAGCATTTT. It translates to CASSPPAERQPQHF.

This sequence joins TRBV11-2 and TRBJ2-7, with D hard to call. CDR3 length equals 14 residues. Germline-derived CDR1 and CDR2 are SGHAT and FQNNGV. The V end lost 7 bases, the J end lost 0 bases, and 13 bases lay between the germline ends. The CDR3 reads CASTPQTDSYEQYF. CDR3 DNA sequence: TGTGCCAGCACCCCCCAGACCGACTCCTACGAGCAGTACTTC.

The genes are TRBV14 and TRBJ2-3; no clear D gene. V was pared by 3 bases and J by 6 bases, with 10 bases between. From germline, CDR1 is SGHDN and CDR2 FVKESK. The CDR3 runs 13 residues. The DNA of the CDR3 is TGTGCCAGCAGCCAGGACCATGCGGATACGCAGTATTTT. Translated: CASSQDHADTQYF.

This clone was picked up a small number of times. This chain joins TRBV7-9 and TRBJ1-5; unclear D gene. This CDR3 has 15 residues. Germline CDR1 SEHNR, CDR2 FQNEAQ (reference sequence). Trimming took off 5 bases at V and 3 bases at J, with 14 bases between the two ends. The CDR3 loop reads CASSGSRGSNQPQHF. CDR3 nucleotide sequence: TGTGCCAGCAGCGGTAGTCGGGGTTCCAATCAGCCCCAGCATTTT.

V is TRBV28 and J is TRBJ2-7; possible D gene TRBD2, 6 bases. The length of the CDR3 is 13 residues. V was cut by 6 bases and J by 3 bases, with 12 bases left in between. Germline V lookup: CDR1 MDHEN, CDR2 SYDVKM. The CDR3 protein is CASRAPGLYEQYF. The DNA for the CDR3 is TGTGCCAGCAGGGCTCCGGGACTCTACGAGCAGTACTTC.

V gene TRBV7-2 combines with J gene TRBJ1-1; no clear D gene. Germline CDR1 SGHTA, CDR2 FQGNSA. V lost 0 bases to trimming and J lost 0 bases, with 11 bases between them. This CDR3 region has 16 residues. In DNA form, the CDR3 reads TGTGCCAGCAGCTTAGCGGCTCACACCATGAACACTGAAGCTTTCTTT. Translated, it gives CASSLAAHTMNTEAFF.

This clone was counted once. CDR3 residues: CASSQYSGGGYTF. The CDR3 DNA reads TGTGCCAGCAGTCAATACAGCGGGGGTGGCTACACCTTC. This chain links TRBV28 with TRBJ1-2, with a possible D match to TRBD1 (5 bases). With 5 bases removed from V and 7 bases from J, the gap between germline ends came to 14 bases. Germline V gene sequence: CDR1 MDHEN, CDR2 SYDVKM. The CDR3 is 13 amino acids.

The genes are TRBV13 and TRBJ2-7; D is ambiguous. The CDR3 spans 15 residues. Per the germline V gene, CDR1 is PRHDT and CDR2 is FYEKMQ (reference sequence). The V end lost 2 bases, the J end lost 1 base, and 12 bases lay between the germline ends. The CDR3 loop reads CASSLLKQVSYEQYF. DNA of the CDR3: TGTGCCAGCAGCTTACTCAAGCAGGTATCCTACGAGCAGTACTTC.